A single sample gave rise to the 8 T cell receptor beta chains below, sequenced in a study of CD8 T cells in Susac syndrome. cDNA came from around 0.54 to 1 ug RNA primed by random hexamers. Via MiXCR, TCRdb re-called the immunoSEQ multiplex PCR reads, giving one row per CDR3 protein. Of about 300,000 distinct CDR3 sequences in the sample, almost 85% were seen once. The sample comprised CD8+ T cells from PBMCs. All receptors derive from a human donor with multiple sclerosis.

The V call is TRBV5-6, the J call TRBJ1-1; D is perhaps TRBD1 (5 bases). Between the trimmed V and J ends, which lost 0 bases and 0 bases, there was a span of 9 bases. The CDR3 runs to 15 residues. Germline V CDR1 and CDR2: SGHDT, YYEEEE. The CDR3: CASSLDAGLNTEAFF. The CDR3 DNA follows: TGTGCCAGCAGCTTGGATGCGGGGCTGAACACTGAAGCTTTCTTT.

The V call is TRBV30, the J call TRBJ2-1; TRBD2 agrees at 11 bases. Germline V CDR1 and CDR2: GTSNPN, SVGIG (reference sequence). This CDR3 comprises 16 residues. With V trimmed by 3 bases and J by 6 bases, 10 bases remained unmatched. CDR3 DNA sequence: TGTGCCTGGAGCTATACACTAGCGGGAGTGGTCAATGAGCAGTTCTTC. This translates into CAWSYTLAGVVNEQFF.

This chain connects TRBV19 to TRBJ2-6; D is possibly TRBD2 (5 bases). V lost 3 bases, J lost 2 bases, and 11 bases lay in between. This CDR3 is built from 16 residues. CDR1 and CDR2 from the germline V gene are LNHDA and SQIVND (reference sequence). CDR3 in amino acids: CASSIRRDAGANVLTF. CDR3 nucleotides: TGTGCCAGTAGTATCCGTCGGGATGCTGGGGCCAACGTCCTGACTTTC.

This clonotype was detected only a few times. The chain employs TRBV2 and TRBJ2-1, with 7 positions matching TRBD2. Germline CDR1 and CDR2: SNHLY and FYNNEI. The CDR3 sequence is 15 residues long. Losses at the gene ends were 4 bases for V and 4 bases for J; bases not matched to a gene: 7. CDR3 amino acids: CASSGGLAGYNEQFF. CDR3 nucleotides: TGTGCCAGCAGTGGGGGGTTAGCGGGTTACAATGAGCAGTTCTTC. The full variable domain, rest sourced from reference TRBV2 and TRBJ2-1, is EPEVTQTPSHQVTQMGQEVILRCVPISNHLYFYWYRQILGQKVEFLVSFYNNEISEKSEIFDDQFSVERPDGSNFTLKIRSTKLEDSAMYFCASSGGLAGYNEQFFGPGTRLTVL.

On this clonotype itself: Germline and junction disagree at one end, which may indicate a read error. The chain is built from TRBV4-2 and TRBJ1-2, with 7 bases matching TRBD1. The CDR3 has 13 residues. CDR1 LGHNA and CDR2 YNFKEQ come from the germline V gene. As DNA, the CDR3 is TGTGCCAGCAGCCAGTGGACAGGCTCAGGCTGCACCTTC. Its protein product is CASSQWTGSGCTF.

The chain has TRBV19 and TRBJ2-1; TRBD2 matches 11 bases. The germline gives CDR1 LNHDA, CDR2 SQIVND (reference sequence). V gave up 6 bases and J gave up 5 bases; unmatched junction bases: 3. CDR3 length equals 14 residues. This chain's CDR3 is CASRLAGANNEQFF. The CDR3 DNA follows: TGTGCCAGTAGACTAGCGGGAGCTAACAATGAGCAGTTCTTC.

The chain couples TRBV7-9 to TRBJ2-1, with D possibly being TRBD1 (6 bases). The V and J ends lost 4 bases and 4 bases respectively, with 20 bases between them. The CDR3 is 17 amino acids. Germline loops: CDR1 SEHNR, CDR2 FQNEAQ (reference sequence). This CDR3 is CASSSLFTGNPYNEQFF. CDR3 bases: TGTGCCAGCAGCTCCCTATTTACAGGGAACCCTTACAATGAGCAGTTCTTC. The full variable domain, in which reference TRBV7-9 and TRBJ2-1 provide the parts outside the CDR3, is DTGVSQNPRHKITKRGQNVTFRCDPISEHNRLYWYRQTLGQGPEFLTYFQNEAQLEKSRLLSDRFSAERPKGSFSTLEIQRTEQGDSAMYLCASSSLFTGNPYNEQFFGPGTRLTVL.

The table lists this clonotype with a count of one. The chain employs TRBV15 and TRBJ1-2; a weak D match, TRBD1 (6 bases). The germline V gene has CDR1 LNHNV and CDR2 YYDKDF (reference sequence). With 0 bases removed from V and 3 bases from J, the gap between germline ends came to 14 bases. The CDR3 runs 16 residues. This chain's CDR3 is CATSRDQQDRHYGYTF. In nucleotides, the CDR3 is TGTGCCACCAGCAGAGATCAACAAGACAGGCACTATGGCTACACCTTC.